This T cell receptor (beta chain) was retrieved from a study of technical replicates of blood from several donors. Trimming took off 3 bases at V and 6 bases at J, with 17 bases between the two ends. CDR1 and CDR2 (germline): SGHVS, FNYEAQ. The CDR3 has 16 residues. Method: immunoSEQ multiplex PCR; TCRdb's copy keeps in-frame clones and lacks some. Here the sample spans about 100,000 clones, approximately 96% being singletons. The sequencing input was T cells isolated from PBMCs. The chain is built from TRBV7-6 and TRBJ1-4; D is undetermined. This receptor was identified in a human donor in good health. The CDR3, as DNA: TGTGCCAGCAGCTTCACGTGGGGAGGTTCGGATGAAAAACTGTTTTTT. It codes for CASSFTWGGSDEKLFF.